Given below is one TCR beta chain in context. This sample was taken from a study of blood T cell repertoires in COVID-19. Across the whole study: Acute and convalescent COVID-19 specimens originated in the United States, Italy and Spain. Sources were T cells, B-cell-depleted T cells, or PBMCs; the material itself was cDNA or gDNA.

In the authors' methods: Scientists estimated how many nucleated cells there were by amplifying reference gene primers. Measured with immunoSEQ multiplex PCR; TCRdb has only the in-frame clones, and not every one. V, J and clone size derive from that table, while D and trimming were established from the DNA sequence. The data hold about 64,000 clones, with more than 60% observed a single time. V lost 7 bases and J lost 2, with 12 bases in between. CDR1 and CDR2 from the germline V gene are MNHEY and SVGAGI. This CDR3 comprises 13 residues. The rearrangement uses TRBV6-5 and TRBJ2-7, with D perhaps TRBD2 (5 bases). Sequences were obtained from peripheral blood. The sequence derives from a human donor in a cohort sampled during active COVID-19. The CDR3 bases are TGTGCCAGCACCGAGGGTTACACCTACGAGCAGTACTTC. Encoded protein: CASTEGYTYEQYF.